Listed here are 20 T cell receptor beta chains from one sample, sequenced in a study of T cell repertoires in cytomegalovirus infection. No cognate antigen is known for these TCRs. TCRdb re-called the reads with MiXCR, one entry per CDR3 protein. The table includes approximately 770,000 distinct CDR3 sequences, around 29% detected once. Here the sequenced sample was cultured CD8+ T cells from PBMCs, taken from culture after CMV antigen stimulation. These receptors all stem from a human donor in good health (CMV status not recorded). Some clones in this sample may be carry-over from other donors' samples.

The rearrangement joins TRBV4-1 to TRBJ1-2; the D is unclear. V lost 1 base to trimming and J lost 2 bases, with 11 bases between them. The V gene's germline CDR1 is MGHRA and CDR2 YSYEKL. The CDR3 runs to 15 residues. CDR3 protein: CASSQGVRTNYGYTF. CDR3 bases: TGCGCCAGCAGCCAAGGGGTCAGGACCAACTATGGCTACACCTTC.

Written as DNA, the CDR3 is TGTGCCAGTAGTATCCACTCCTATAGCAATCAGCCCCAGCATTTT. Its translation is CASSIHSYSNQPQHF. The chain is built from TRBV19 and TRBJ1-5; the D is unclear. V was shortened by 3 bases and J by 0 bases, with 9 bases between the two germline ends. Germline-derived CDR1 and CDR2 are LNHDA and SQIVND (reference sequence). This CDR3 spans 15 amino acids.

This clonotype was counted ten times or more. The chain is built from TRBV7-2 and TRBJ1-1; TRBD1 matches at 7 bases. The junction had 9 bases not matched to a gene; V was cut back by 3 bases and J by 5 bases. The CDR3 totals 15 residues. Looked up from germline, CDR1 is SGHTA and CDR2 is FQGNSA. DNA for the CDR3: TGTGCCAGCAGCTTTTTCCCAGGGGGGCGAACTGAAGCTTTCTTT. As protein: CASSFFPGGRTEAFF. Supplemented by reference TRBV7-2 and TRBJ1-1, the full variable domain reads GAGVSQSPSNKVTEKGKDVELRCDPISGHTALYWYRQSLGQGLEFLIYFQGNSAPDKSGLPSDRFSAERTGGSVSTLTIQRTQQEDSAVYLCASSFFPGGRTEAFFGQGTRLTVV.

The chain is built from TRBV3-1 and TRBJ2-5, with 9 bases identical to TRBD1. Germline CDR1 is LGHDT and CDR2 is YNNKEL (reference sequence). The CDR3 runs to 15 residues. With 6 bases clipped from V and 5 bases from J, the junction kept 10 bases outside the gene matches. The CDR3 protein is CASSSGQGATETQYF. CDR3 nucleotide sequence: TGTGCCAGCAGTTCGGGACAGGGAGCAACGGAGACCCAGTACTTC.

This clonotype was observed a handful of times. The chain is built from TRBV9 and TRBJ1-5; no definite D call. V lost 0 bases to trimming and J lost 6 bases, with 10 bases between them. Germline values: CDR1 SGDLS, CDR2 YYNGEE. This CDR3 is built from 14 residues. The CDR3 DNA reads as TGTGCCAGCAGCGTAGGAATGGGAGCTCAGCCCCAGCATTTT. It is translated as CASSVGMGAQPQHF.

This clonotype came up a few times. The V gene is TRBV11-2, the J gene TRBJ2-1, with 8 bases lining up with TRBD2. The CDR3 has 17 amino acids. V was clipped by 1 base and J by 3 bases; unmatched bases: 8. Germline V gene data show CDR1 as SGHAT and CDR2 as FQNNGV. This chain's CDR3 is CASSLGRRGGYYNEQFF. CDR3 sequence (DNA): TGTGCCAGCAGCTTAGGGAGACGGGGGGGGTACTACAATGAGCAGTTCTTC.

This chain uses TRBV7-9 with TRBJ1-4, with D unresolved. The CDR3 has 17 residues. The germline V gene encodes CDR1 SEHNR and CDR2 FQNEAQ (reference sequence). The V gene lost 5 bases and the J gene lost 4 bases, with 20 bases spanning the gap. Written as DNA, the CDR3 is TGTGCCAGCAGCGCAAACATCCGGGGAGGGCATAATGAAAAACTGTTTTTT. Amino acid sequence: CASSANIRGGHNEKLFF.

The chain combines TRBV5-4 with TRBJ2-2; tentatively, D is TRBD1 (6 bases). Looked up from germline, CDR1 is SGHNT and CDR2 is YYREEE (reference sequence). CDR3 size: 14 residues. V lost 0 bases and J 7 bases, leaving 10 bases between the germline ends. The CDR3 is CASSLAQGSGELFF. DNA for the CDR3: TGTGCCAGCAGCTTGGCACAGGGAAGCGGGGAGCTGTTTTTT.

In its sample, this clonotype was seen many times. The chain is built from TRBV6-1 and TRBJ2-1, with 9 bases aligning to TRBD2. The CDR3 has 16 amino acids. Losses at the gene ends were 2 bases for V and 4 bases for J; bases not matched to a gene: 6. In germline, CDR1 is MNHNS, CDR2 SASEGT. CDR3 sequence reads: CASSESPSGVYNEQFF. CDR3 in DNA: TGTGCCAGCAGTGAATCCCCTAGCGGGGTTTACAATGAGCAGTTCTTC.

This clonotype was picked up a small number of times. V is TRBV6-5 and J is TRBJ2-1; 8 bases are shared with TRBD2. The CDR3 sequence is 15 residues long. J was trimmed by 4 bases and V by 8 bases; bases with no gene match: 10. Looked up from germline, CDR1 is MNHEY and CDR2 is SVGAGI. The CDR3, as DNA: TGTGCCAGCGCTGTACGGGGGGGCGAATACAATGAGCAGTTCTTC. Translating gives CASAVRGGEYNEQFF.

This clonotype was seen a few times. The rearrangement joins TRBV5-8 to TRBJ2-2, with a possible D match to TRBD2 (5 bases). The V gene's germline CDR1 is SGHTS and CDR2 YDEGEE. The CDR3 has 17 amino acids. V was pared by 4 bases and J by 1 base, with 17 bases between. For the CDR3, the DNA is TGTGCCAGCAGCCTGACTTTTACCGAGGGGAACACCGGGGAGCTGTTTTTT. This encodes CASSLTFTEGNTGELFF.

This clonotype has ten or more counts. CDR3 protein: CASSPGQLNTEAFF. CDR3 nucleotides: TGTGCCAGCAGCCCGGGACAACTGAACACTGAAGCTTTCTTT. The chain couples TRBV7-6 to TRBJ1-1; D perhaps matches TRBD1 (6 bases). The CDR3 is made up of 14 amino acids. The germline V and J ends were trimmed by 5 bases and 0 bases, with 10 bases remaining between them. CDR1 is SGHVS and CDR2 is FNYEAQ in the germline V gene.

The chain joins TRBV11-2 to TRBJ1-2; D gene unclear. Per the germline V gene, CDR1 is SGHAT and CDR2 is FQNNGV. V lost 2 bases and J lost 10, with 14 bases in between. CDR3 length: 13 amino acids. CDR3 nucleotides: TGTGCCAGCAGCTTAAATCCTCGGGCGGACTACACCTTC. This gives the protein CASSLNPRADYTF.

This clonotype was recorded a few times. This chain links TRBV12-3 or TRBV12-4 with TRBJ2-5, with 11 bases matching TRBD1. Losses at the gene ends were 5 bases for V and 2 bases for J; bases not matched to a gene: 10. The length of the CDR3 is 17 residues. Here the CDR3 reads CASSTLGQGVYQETQYF. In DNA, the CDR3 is TGTGCCAGCAGTACCCTGGGACAGGGGGTTTATCAAGAGACCCAGTACTTC.

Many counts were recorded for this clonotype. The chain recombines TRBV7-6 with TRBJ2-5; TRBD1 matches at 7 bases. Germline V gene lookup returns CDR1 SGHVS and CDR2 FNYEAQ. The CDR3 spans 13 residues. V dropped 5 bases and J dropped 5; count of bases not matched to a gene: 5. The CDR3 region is CASSRQGGETQYF. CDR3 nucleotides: TGTGCCAGCAGCCGACAGGGTGGTGAGACCCAGTACTTC.

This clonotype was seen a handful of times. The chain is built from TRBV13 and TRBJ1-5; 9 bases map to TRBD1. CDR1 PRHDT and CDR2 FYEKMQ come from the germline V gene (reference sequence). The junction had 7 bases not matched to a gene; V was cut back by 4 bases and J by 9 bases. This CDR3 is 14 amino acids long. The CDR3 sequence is CASSSGTGSPPQHF. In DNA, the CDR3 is TGTGCCAGCAGCTCCGGGACAGGGTCGCCGCCCCAGCATTTT.

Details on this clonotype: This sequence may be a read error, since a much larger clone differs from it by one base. As DNA, the CDR3 is TGTGCCAGCAGCTTATCCGGGTCCACGTTCTACGAGCAGTACTTC. The encoded protein is CASSLSGSTFYEQYF. This chain uses TRBV7-9 with TRBJ2-7; D is undetermined. The V end was cut by 2 bases, the J end by 3 bases, with 14 bases between. Germline V gene data show CDR1 as SEHNR and CDR2 as FQNEAQ (reference sequence). The CDR3 totals 15 residues.

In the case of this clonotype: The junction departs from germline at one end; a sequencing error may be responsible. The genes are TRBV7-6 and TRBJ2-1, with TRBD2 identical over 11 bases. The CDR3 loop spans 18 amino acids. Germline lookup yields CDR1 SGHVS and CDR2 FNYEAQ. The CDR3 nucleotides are TGTGCCAGCAGCCACCGACTAGCGGGGCGACGCTCCTACAATGATCAGTTCTTC. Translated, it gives CASSHRLAGRRSYNDQFF.

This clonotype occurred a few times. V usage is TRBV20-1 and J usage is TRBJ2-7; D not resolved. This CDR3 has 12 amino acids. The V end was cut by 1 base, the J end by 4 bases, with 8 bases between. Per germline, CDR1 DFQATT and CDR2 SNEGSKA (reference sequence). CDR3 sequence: CSARVDIYEQYF. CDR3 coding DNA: TGCAGTGCTAGAGTAGACATTTACGAGCAGTACTTC.

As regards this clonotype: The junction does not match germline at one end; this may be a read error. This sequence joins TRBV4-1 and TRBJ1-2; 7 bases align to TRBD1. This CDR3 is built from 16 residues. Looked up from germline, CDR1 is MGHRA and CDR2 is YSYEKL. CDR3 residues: CASSQETGIKSYGYTF. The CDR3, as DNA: TGTGCCAGCAGCCAAGAGACAGGGATTAAATCCTATGGCTACACCTTC.